The T cell receptor beta chain described here comes from a study of shared clonotypes between healthy human individuals. Produced via immunoSEQ multiplex PCR; TCRdb's table is partial and in-frame only. The top ten clones hold over 10% of a sample with 490,000 or so clones, about 79% of them seen once. CDR1 is SGHRS, CDR2 YFSETQ, per germline. The CDR3 extends over 15 amino acids. Trimming removed 1 base at V and 4 bases at J, with 11 bases between. The J gene is TRBJ2-2, the V gene TRBV5-1; no firm D call. Source material: PBMCs. This sequence was found in a woman aged 40-49 years in good health. Some clones in this sample may be carry-over from other donors' samples. The CDR3 is CASSLIGSSTGELFF. CDR3 sequence (DNA): TGCGCCAGCAGCTTGATAGGTTCTAGCACCGGGGAGCTGTTTTTT.